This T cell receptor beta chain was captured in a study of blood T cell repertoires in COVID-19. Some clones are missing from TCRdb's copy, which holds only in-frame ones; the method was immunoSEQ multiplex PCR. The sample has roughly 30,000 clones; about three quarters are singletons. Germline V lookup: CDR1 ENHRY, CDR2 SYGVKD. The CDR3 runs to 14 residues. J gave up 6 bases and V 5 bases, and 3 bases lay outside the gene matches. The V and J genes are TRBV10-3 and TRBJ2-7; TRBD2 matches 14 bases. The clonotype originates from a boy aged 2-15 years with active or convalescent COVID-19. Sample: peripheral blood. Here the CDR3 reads CAISSGTSGSEQYF. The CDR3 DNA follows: TGTGCCATCAGTTCCGGGACTAGCGGGAGCGAGCAGTACTTC.